This paragraph reports one TCR beta chain. Assay: immunoSEQ multiplex PCR; the TCRdb copy retains only in-frame clones and omits some. The sample holds roughly 24,000 clones; around four fifths are singletons and the top ten take approximately 15%. This record comes from a study of blood T cell repertoires in COVID-19. CDR1 KGHSH and CDR2 LQKENI come from the germline V gene. This CDR3 contains 14 residues. V trimming: 3 bases; J trimming: 6 bases; junction bases outside the gene matches: 7. The TCR comes from a man at least 80 years old with active or convalescent COVID-19. The sequenced material came from peripheral blood. The chain carries TRBV18 and TRBJ2-7; 8 bases agree with TRBD1. CDR3: CASSPRQGSGEQYF. The CDR3 nucleotides are TGTGCCAGCTCACCTCGACAGGGGAGTGGCGAGCAGTACTTC.